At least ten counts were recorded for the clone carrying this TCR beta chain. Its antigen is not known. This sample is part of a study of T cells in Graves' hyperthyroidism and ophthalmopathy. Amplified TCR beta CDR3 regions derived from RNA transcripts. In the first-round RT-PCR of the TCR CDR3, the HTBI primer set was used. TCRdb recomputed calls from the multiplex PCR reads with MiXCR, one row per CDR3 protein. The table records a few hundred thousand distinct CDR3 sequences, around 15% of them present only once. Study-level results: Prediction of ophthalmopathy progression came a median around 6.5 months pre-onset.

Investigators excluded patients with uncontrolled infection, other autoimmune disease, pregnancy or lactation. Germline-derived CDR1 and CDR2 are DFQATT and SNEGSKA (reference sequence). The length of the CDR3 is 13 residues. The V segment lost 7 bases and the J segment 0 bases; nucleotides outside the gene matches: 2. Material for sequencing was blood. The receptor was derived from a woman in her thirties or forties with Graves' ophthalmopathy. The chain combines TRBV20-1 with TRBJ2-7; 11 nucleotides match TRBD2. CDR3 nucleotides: TGCAGTGGAGGGACTAGCGGCTCCTACGAGCAGTACTTC. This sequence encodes CSGGTSGSYEQYF.